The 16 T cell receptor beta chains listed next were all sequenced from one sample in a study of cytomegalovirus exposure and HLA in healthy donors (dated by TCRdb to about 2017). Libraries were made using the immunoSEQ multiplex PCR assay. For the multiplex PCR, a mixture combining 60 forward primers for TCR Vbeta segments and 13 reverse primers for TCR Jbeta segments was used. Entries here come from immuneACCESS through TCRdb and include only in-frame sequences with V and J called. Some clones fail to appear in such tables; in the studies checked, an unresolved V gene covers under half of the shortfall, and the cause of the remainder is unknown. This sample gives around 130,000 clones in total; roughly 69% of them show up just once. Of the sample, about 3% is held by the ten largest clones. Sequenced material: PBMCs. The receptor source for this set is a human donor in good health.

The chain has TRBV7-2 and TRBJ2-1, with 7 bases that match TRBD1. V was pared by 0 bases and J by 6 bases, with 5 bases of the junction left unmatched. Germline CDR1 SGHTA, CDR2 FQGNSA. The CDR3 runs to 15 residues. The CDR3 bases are TGTGCCAGCAGCTTAGCGACCACAGGGGTCAATGAGCAGTTCTTC. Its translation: CASSLATTGVNEQFF.

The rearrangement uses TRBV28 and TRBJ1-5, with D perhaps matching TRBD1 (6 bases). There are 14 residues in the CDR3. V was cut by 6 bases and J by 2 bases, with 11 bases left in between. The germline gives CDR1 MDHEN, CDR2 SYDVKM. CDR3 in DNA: TGTGCCAGCAGAAACGGACAGCGCAATCAGCCCCAGCATTTT. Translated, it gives CASRNGQRNQPQHF.

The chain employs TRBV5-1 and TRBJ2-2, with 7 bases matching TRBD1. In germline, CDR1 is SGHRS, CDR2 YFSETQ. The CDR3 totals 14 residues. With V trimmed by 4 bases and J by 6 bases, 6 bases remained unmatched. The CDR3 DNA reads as TGCGCCAGCAGCCGAGACAGGGTCTCCGGGGAGCTGTTTTTT. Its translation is CASSRDRVSGELFF.

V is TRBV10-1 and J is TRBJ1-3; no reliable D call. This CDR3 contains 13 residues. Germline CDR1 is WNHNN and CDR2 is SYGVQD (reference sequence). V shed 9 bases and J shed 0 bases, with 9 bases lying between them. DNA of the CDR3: TGCGCCAGGCTTCGGGGCTCTGGAAACACCATATATTTT. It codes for CARLRGSGNTIYF.

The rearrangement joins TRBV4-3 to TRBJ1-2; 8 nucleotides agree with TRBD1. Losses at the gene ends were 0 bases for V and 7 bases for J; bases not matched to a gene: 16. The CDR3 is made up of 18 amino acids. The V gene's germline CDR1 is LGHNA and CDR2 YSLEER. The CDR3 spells CASSQDGTGTGSLGGYTF. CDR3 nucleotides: TGCGCCAGCAGCCAAGATGGAACCGGGACAGGCTCGTTAGGTGGCTACACCTTC.

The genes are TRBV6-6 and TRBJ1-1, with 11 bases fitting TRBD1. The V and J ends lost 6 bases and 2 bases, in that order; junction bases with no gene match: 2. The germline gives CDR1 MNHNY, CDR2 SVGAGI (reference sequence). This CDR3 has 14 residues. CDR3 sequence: CASSWTGGNTEAFF. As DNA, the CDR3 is TGTGCCAGCAGCTGGACAGGGGGCAACACTGAAGCTTTCTTT.

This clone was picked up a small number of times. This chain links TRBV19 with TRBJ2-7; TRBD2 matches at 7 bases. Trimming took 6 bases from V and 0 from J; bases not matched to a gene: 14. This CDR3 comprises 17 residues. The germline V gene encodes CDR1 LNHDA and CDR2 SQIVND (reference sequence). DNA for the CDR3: TGTGCCAGTAGGAGCATCGGAGGGAGGGATCCCTCCTACGAGCAGTACTTC. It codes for CASRSIGGRDPSYEQYF.

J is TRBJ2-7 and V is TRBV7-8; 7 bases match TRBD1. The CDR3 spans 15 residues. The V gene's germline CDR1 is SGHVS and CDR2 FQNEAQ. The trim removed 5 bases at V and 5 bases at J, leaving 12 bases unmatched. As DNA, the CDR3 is TGTGCCAGCAGCCCGCGAGACAGGGCTGGCGACGAGCAGTACTTC. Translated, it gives CASSPRDRAGDEQYF.

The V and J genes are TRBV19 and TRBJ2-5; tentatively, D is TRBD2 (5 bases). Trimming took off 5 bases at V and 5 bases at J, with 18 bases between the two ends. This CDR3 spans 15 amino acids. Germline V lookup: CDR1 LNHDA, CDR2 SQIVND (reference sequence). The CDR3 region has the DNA TGTGCCAGTAGTCCACGACACTACGGGGTGGAGACCCAGTACTTC. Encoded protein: CASSPRHYGVETQYF.

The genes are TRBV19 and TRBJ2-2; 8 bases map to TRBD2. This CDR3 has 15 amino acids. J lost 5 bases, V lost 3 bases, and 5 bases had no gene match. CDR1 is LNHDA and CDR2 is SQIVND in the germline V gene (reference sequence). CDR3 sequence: CASSILAGRTGELFF. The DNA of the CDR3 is TGTGCCAGTAGTATCCTAGCGGGCCGAACCGGGGAGCTGTTTTTT.

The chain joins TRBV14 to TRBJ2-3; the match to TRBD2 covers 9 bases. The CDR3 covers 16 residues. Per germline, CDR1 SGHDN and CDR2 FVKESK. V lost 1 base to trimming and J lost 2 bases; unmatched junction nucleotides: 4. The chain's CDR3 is CASSQGTSAYTDTQYF. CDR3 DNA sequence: TGTGCCAGCAGCCAAGGGACTAGCGCATACACAGATACGCAGTATTTT.

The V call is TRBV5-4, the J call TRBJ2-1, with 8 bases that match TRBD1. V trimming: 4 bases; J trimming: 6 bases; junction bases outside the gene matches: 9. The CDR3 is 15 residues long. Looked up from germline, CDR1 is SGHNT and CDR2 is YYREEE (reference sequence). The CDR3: CASSPETDRANEQFF. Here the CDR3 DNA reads TGTGCCAGCAGCCCAGAAACGGACAGGGCCAATGAGCAGTTCTTC.

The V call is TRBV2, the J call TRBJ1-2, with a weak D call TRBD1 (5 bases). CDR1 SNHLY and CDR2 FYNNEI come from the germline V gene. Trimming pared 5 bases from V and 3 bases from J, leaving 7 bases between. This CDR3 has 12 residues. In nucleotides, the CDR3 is TGTGCCAGCAGTCCGGGGGACTATGGCTACACCTTC. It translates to CASSPGDYGYTF.

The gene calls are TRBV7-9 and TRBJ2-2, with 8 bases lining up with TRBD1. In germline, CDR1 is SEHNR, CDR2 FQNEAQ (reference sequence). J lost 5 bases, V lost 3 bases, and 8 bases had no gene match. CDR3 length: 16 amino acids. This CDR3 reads CASSFQGAKGTGELFF. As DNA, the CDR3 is TGTGCCAGCAGCTTCCAGGGGGCTAAGGGAACCGGGGAGCTGTTTTTT.

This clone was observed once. This chain's CDR3 is CASRTAGTGTEQYF. The CDR3 DNA reads as TGTGCCAGTAGGACCGCCGGGACAGGGACCGAGCAGTACTTC. V usage is TRBV19 and J usage is TRBJ2-7; 9 bases are shared with TRBD1. The germline CDR1 and CDR2 sequences are LNHDA and SQIVND (reference sequence). The CDR3 sequence is 14 residues long. V lost 6 bases and J lost 6; bases outside the gene matches: 9.

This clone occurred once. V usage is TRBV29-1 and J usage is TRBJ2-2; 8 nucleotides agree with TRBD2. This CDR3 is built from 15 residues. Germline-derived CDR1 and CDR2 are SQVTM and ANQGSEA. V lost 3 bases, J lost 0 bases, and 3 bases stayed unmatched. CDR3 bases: TGCAGCGTTGAGGGACTAGTCGCGAACACCGGGGAGCTGTTTTTT. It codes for CSVEGLVANTGELFF.